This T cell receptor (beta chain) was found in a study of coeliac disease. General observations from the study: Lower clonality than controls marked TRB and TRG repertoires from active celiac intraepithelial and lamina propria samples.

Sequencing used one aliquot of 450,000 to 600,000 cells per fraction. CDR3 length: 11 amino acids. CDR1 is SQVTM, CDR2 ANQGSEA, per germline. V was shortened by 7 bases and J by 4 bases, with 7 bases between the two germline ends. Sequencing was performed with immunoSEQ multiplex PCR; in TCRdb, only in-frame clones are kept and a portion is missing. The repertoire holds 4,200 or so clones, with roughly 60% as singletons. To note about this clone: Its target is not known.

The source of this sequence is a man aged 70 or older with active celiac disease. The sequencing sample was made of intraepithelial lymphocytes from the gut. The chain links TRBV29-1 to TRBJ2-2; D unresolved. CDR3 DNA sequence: TGCAGCGGAGGCGTCACCGGGGAGCTGTTTTTT. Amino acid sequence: CSGGVTGELFF.